The table lists the clone carrying this T cell receptor beta chain with a few counts. What it binds is unknown. TCR beta cDNA libraries had unique molecular identifiers. Each batch of roughly 1 to 11 million T cells produced roughly 450,000 cDNA molecules. TCRdb itself ran the PCR reads through MiXCR, one entry per CDR3 protein. The sample has roughly 600,000 distinct CDR3 sequences; around 40% are singletons. This CDR3 spans 18 amino acids. Germline V CDR1 and CDR2: SGHRS, YFSETQ. After removal of 3 bases from V and 5 bases from J, the junction contained 19 bases not matched to a gene. The sample is drawn from a study of post-analysis software for immune sequencing data. Study overall: Disease trajectories encompassed relapsing-remitting, secondary progressive and progressive-relapsing multiple sclerosis.

Study-level findings and limits: With F measure, samples from one preparation batch clustered together strongly. Patients with multiple sclerosis recorded significantly lower normalized Chao1 diversity than controls, the study found. Five TRBV segments, TRBV5-6, TRBV5-1 and TRBV20-1 among them, were found more frequent in patients than controls.

Sequences were obtained from blood. The gene calls are TRBV5-1 and TRBJ1-1; 7 bases align to TRBD1. The receptor's source is a girl between 10 and 17 years old with multiple sclerosis. This chain's CDR3 is CASSSTGTPGARVTEAFF. The CDR3 DNA reads TGCGCCAGCAGCTCGACAGGGACCCCGGGGGCGCGGGTGACTGAAGCTTTCTTT. The complete variable domain, with remaining parts taken from reference TRBV5-1 and TRBJ1-1, reads KAGVTQTPRYLIKTRGQQVTLSCSPISGHRSVSWYQQTPGQGLQFLFEYFSETQRNKGNFPGRFSGRQFSNSRSEMNVSTLELGDSALYLCASSSTGTPGARVTEAFFGQGTRLTVV.